A single sample is the source of the 11 T cell receptor beta chains below, sequenced in a study of blood T cell repertoires in COVID-19 (dated by TCRdb to between 2020 and 2021). The method was the immunoSEQ multiplex PCR assay. TCRdb obtained this table from immuneACCESS and retained in-frame rearrangements with V and J assigned. These tables miss some clones; where compared with another copy, unresolved V genes account for less than half of the shortfall, and the remainder is unexplained. The sample table lists around 160,000 clones, approximately 75% of them with a count of one. The leading ten clones occupy roughly 10% of the sample. The specimen was peripheral blood. Receptor source: a human donor in a cohort sampled during active COVID-19.

This chain links TRBV20-1 with TRBJ1-6; a possible D gene is TRBD1 (6 bases). Germline values: CDR1 DFQATT, CDR2 SNEGSKA (reference sequence). V lost 3 bases, J lost 7 bases, and 13 bases lay in between. The CDR3 is made up of 14 amino acids. This CDR3 reads CSASINRDNSPLHF. The CDR3, as DNA: TGCAGTGCTAGTATCAACAGGGACAATTCACCCCTCCACTTT.

This chain links TRBV6-5 with TRBJ1-6; tentative D call: TRBD1 (6 bases). CDR1 and CDR2 (germline): MNHEY, SVGAGI. The CDR3 sequence is 15 residues long. V lost 7 bases and J lost 9, with 19 bases in between. For the CDR3, the DNA is TGTGCCAGCAACATAGACGGACAGAGAAGTTCACCCCTCCACTTT. Its protein product is CASNIDGQRSSPLHF.

This clone was counted a single time. This rearrangement joins TRBV29-1 to TRBJ2-3, with 11 bases aligning to TRBD1. V lost 4 bases and J lost 4; bases outside the gene matches: 7. The V gene's germline CDR1 is SQVTM and CDR2 ANQGSEA. CDR3 length: 15 amino acids. CDR3 protein: CSVAGGTGGADTQYF. CDR3 in DNA: TGCAGCGTTGCGGGAGGGACAGGGGGAGCAGATACGCAGTATTTT.

This rearrangement joins TRBV9 to TRBJ1-6; D is uncertain. CDR1 is SGDLS and CDR2 is YYNGEE in the germline V gene. This CDR3 spans 12 amino acids. V shed 4 bases and J shed 10 bases, with 9 bases lying between them. The CDR3 nucleotides are TGTGCCAGCAGCAATCTAAAATCACCCCTCCACTTT. It yields the protein CASSNLKSPLHF.

The V and J genes are TRBV14 and TRBJ2-3; weak D call: TRBD1 (6 bases). Germline V lookup: CDR1 SGHDN, CDR2 FVKESK. Trimming took 1 base from V and 2 from J, leaving 13 bases between them. CDR3 length: 16 amino acids. The CDR3 protein is CASSQAQGPATDTQYF. The CDR3 DNA follows: TGTGCCAGCAGCCAAGCTCAGGGGCCGGCCACAGATACGCAGTATTTT.

V usage is TRBV2 and J usage is TRBJ1-4; unclear D gene. The V and J ends lost 7 bases and 7 bases respectively, with 22 bases between them. This CDR3 is built from 16 residues. Looked up from germline, CDR1 is SNHLY and CDR2 is FYNNEI. Here the CDR3 DNA reads TGTGCCAGCAACGAGGAAGGAGGAGGTTTCGGTGAAAAACTGTTTTTT. It codes for CASNEEGGGFGEKLFF.

The chain uses TRBV13 and TRBJ2-2, with D unclear. V lost 4 bases and J 5 bases, leaving 11 bases between the germline ends. Per the germline V gene, CDR1 is PRHDT and CDR2 is FYEKMQ (reference sequence). The CDR3 has 14 amino acids. CDR3 bases: TGTGCCAGCAGCTCGCCGTTAGAAACCGGGGAGCTGTTTTTT. Its translation: CASSSPLETGELFF.

In DNA, the CDR3 is TGTGCCAGTAGTGACCTGGCGGGGGGGACGAACACCGGGGAGCTGTTTTTT. This gives the protein CASSDLAGGTNTGELFF. The V gene is TRBV19, the J gene TRBJ2-2; 9 nucleotides line up with TRBD2. After removal of 5 bases from V and 0 bases from J, the junction contained 7 bases not matched to a gene. The CDR3 length is 17 residues. Germline-derived CDR1 and CDR2 are LNHDA and SQIVND (reference sequence).

V and J are TRBV5-1 and TRBJ1-1; 10 nucleotides match TRBD1. The CDR3 is 16 residues long. J was trimmed by 7 bases and V by 0 bases; bases with no gene match: 9. Germline CDR1 is SGHRS and CDR2 is YFSETQ. This chain's CDR3 is CASSLGQTGGVSEAFF. The CDR3 coding sequence is TGCGCCAGCAGCTTGGGCCAGACAGGGGGCGTCAGTGAAGCTTTCTTT.

Of note for this clone: The same CDR3 arises from other DNA sequences in this sample as well. The V and J genes are TRBV27 and TRBJ1-6; D gene ambiguous. V lost 6 bases and J lost 7, with 16 bases in between. Germline V gene sequence: CDR1 MNHEY, CDR2 SMNVEV (reference sequence). The CDR3 runs 15 residues. In nucleotides, the CDR3 is TGTGCCAGCAGCGTGGGCCTCCTTGGGAATTCACCCCTCCACTTT. This gives the protein CASSVGLLGNSPLHF.

The chain employs TRBV2 and TRBJ1-1; 10 nucleotides align to TRBD1. There are 17 residues in the CDR3. CDR1 SNHLY and CDR2 FYNNEI come from the germline V gene. V dropped 2 bases and J dropped 0; count of bases not matched to a gene: 6. The CDR3 sequence is CASSEWGTGDMNTEAFF. CDR3 coding DNA: TGTGCCAGCAGTGAATGGGGGACAGGGGATATGAACACTGAAGCTTTCTTT.